The clone carrying this TCR beta chain was seen once. Its specificity is not known. CDR3 size: 13 residues. The V gene lost 3 bases and the J gene lost 5 bases, with 11 bases spanning the gap. Germline V gene data show CDR1 as SGHRS and CDR2 as YFSETQ. This record comes from a study of cytomegalovirus exposure and HLA in healthy donors. The overall study: The use of the same platform for the 100 to 150 validation repertoires and the 550 to 700 first-cohort repertoires was reported by a later analysis.

Study results and limitations: A few chains tied to CMV proved CMV antigen-specific in vitro.

Measured with immunoSEQ multiplex PCR; TCRdb has only the in-frame clones, and not every one. The sample has 220,000 or so clones, around four fifths seen once. Source material: PBMCs. The sequence was obtained from a woman aged 18-35 years in good health and CMV-seronegative. This chain joins TRBV5-1 and TRBJ2-5; D perhaps matches TRBD2 (5 bases). The CDR3: CASSYGIRETQYF. The DNA for the CDR3 is TGCGCCAGCAGCTACGGGATTAGGGAGACCCAGTACTTC.